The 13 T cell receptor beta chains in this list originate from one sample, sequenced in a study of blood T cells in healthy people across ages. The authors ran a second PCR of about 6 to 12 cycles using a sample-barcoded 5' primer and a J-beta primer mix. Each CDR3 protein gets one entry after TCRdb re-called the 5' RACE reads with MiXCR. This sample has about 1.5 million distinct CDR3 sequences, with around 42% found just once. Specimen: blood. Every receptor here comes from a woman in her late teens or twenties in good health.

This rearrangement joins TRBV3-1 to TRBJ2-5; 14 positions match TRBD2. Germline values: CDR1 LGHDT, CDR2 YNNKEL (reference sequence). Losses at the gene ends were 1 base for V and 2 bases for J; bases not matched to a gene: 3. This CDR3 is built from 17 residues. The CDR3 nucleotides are TGTGCCAGCAGCCAAGGACGGACTAGCGGGGGGCAAGAGACCCAGTACTTC. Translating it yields CASSQGRTSGGQETQYF.

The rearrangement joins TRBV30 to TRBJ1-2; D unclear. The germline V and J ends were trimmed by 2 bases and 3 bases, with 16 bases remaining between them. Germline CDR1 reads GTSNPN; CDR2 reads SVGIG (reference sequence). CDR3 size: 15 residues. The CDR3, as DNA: TGTGCCTGGAGTCCGGACGGCCCCTCCTACTATGGCTACACCTTC. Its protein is CAWSPDGPSYYGYTF.

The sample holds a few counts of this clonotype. The CDR3 nucleotides are TGCGCCAGCAGCCTCTTGGGTAGGGGGCGTTACAATGAGCAGTTCTTC. Its translation: CASSLLGRGRYNEQFF. The rearrangement uses TRBV4-1 and TRBJ2-1; TRBD1 agrees at 7 bases. The CDR3 runs to 16 residues. Looked up from germline, CDR1 is MGHRA and CDR2 is YSYEKL. The V and J ends lost 4 bases and 4 bases, in that order; junction bases with no gene match: 10.

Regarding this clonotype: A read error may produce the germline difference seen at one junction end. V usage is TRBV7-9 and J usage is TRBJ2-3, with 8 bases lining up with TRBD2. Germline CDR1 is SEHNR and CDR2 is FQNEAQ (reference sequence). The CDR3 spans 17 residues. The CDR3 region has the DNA TGTACCAGCAGCTTTTTAGCGGGGACTCCTAGAACAGATACGCAGTATTTT. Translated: CTSSFLAGTPRTDTQYF.

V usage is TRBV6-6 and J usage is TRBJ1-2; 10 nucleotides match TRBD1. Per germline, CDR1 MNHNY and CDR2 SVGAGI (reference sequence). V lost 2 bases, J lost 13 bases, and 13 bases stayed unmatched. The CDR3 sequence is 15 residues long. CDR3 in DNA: TGTGCCAGCAGTTACGGGTGGGACAGGGGCAGGAGTTGCACCTTC. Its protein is CASSYGWDRGRSCTF.

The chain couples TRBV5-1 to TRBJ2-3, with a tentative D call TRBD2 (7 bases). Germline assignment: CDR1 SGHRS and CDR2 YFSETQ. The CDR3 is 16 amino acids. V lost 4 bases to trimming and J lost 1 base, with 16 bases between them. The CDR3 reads CASSEEQGGGTDTQYF. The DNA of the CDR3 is TGCGCCAGCAGCGAGGAACAGGGAGGGGGCACAGATACGCAGTATTTT.

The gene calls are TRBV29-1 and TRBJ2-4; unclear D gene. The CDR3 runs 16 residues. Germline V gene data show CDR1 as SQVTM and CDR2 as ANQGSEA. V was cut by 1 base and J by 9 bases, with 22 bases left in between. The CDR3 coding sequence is TGCAGCGTTGAAGTTGGGGATCTGTCCCGAACCTCCATTCAGTACTTC. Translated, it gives CSVEVGDLSRTSIQYF. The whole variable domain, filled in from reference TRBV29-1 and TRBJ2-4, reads SAVISQKPSRDICQRGTSLTIQCQVDSQVTMMFWYRQQPGQSLTLIATANQGSEATYESGFVIDKFPISRPNLTFSTLTVSNMSPEDSSIYLCSVEVGDLSRTSIQYFGAGTRLSVL.

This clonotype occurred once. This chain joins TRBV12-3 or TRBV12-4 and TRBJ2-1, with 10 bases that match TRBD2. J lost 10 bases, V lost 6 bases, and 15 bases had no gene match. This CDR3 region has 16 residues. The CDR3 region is CASSRPGTSALVEQFF. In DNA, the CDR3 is TGTGCCAGCAGCCGCCCCGGGACTAGCGCCTTAGTAGAGCAGTTCTTC.

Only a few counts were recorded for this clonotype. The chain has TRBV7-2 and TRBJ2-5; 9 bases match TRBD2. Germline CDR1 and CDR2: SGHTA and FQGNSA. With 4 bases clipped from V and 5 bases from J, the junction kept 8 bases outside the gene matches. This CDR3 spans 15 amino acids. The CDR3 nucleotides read TGTGCCAGCAGCTGGCTGACTAGCGGCTTGGAGACCCAGTACTTC. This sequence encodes CASSWLTSGLETQYF.

In DNA, the CDR3 is TGCGCCAGCAGCCAAGATTTGGGGACAGGCGCCTACGAGCAGTACTTC. It specifies CASSQDLGTGAYEQYF. The chain employs TRBV4-1 and TRBJ2-7, with 8 positions matching TRBD1. Germline CDR1 and CDR2: MGHRA and YSYEKL. CDR3 length: 16 amino acids. The trim removed 0 bases at V and 2 bases at J, leaving 6 bases unmatched.

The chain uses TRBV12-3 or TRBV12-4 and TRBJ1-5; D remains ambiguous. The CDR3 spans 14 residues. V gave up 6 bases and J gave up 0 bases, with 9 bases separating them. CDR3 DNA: TGTGCCAGCAGCCCTAGCGATAGCAATCAGCCCCAGCATTTT. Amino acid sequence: CASSPSDSNQPQHF.

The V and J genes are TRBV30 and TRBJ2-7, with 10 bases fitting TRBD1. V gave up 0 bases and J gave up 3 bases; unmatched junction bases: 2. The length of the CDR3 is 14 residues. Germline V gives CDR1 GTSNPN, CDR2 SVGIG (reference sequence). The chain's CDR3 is CAWSVGDRGYEQYF. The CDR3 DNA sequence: TGTGCCTGGAGTGTTGGGGACAGGGGCTACGAGCAGTACTTC.

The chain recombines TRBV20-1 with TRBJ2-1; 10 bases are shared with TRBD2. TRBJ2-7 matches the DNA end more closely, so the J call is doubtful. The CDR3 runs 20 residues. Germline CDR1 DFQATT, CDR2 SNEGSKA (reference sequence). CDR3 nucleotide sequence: TGCAGTGCTAGAGATTATTTAGGGCTAGCGGGGGTGAGCTCCTACAATGAGCAGTACTTC. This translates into CSARDYLGLAGVSSYNEQYF.